This T cell receptor beta chain was found in a study of spatial heterogeneity in lung cancer. Study-wide results and limits: Blood contained ubiquitous expanded tumor TCRs more at resection than at follow-up.

The time point is: sample taken at primary tumor resection. Researchers sequenced whole RNA taken from tumor, nontumor lung or frozen PBMC without sorting. A unique molecular identifier was carried by every single TCR cDNA molecule. In TCRdb, the 5' RACE reads were re-called with MiXCR into one record per CDR3 protein. The sample holds about 26,000 distinct CDR3 sequences, roughly 13% seen once. This clonotype was observed many times. Its target is not known. CDR3 size: 14 residues. Germline CDR1 is MNHEY and CDR2 is SMNVEV (reference sequence). The germline V and J ends were trimmed by 6 bases and 7 bases, with 18 bases remaining between them.

The chain links TRBV27 to TRBJ1-1; possible D gene TRBD1, 5 bases. The source is a female donor with early-stage non-small cell lung cancer. Specimen: PBMCs, collected at surgery. As DNA, the CDR3 is TGTGCCAGCAGCCTAACAATTCGACAGATTGAAGCTTTCTTT. Translation gives CASSLTIRQIEAFF.